The next 27 T cell receptor beta chains were all read from a single sample in a study of T cells in Graves' hyperthyroidism and ophthalmopathy. TCR beta CDR3 regions were amplified from RNA transcripts. An initial round of RT-PCR targeting the TCR CDR3 relied on the HTBI primer set. From the multiplex PCR reads, TCRdb called clonotypes with MiXCR, one entry per CDR3 protein. The sample lists hundreds of thousands of distinct CDR3 sequences, approximately 14% occurring once. The sequenced sample consisted of blood. The receptors derive from a woman aged 45-65 years with Graves' ophthalmopathy.

This chain uses TRBV29-1 with TRBJ1-5; no firm D call. The CDR3 sequence is 15 residues long. V gave up 5 bases and J gave up 0 bases, with 14 bases separating them. CDR1 is SQVTM and CDR2 is ANQGSEA in the germline V gene. In DNA form, the CDR3 reads TGCAGCGTTTCCATTACTCTTGGTAGCAATCAGCCCCAGCATTTT. Its protein product is CSVSITLGSNQPQHF. The full variable domain, with the rest looked up from reference TRBV29-1 and TRBJ1-5, is SAVISQKPSRDICQRGTSLTIQCQVDSQVTMMFWYRQQPGQSLTLIATANQGSEATYESGFVIDKFPISRPNLTFSTLTVSNMSPEDSSIYLCSVSITLGSNQPQHFGDGTRLSIL.

J is TRBJ2-1 and V is TRBV5-1; either TRBD1 or TRBD2 may supply D (5 bases each). Germline CDR1 reads SGHRS; CDR2 reads YFSETQ. This CDR3 is 15 amino acids long. Trimming cost V 4 bases and J 9 bases, with 20 bases left between them. CDR3 amino acids: CASSDQGTFGGEQFF. The CDR3 nucleotides are TGCGCCAGCAGCGACCAGGGTACCTTCGGAGGTGAGCAGTTCTTC.

This clonotype was recorded many times. CDR3 coding DNA: TGTGCCAGCAGCTTAGAGGGAGCCCAGGGGAACACTGAAGCTTTCTTT. It is translated as CASSLEGAQGNTEAFF. The V call is TRBV7-9, the J call TRBJ1-1, with TRBD1 as a possible D gene (5 bases). CDR1 and CDR2 from the germline V gene are SEHNR and FQNEAQ (reference sequence). The V end lost 1 base, the J end lost 1 base, and 13 bases lay between the germline ends. The CDR3 sequence is 16 residues long.

The sample holds many counts of this clonotype. V is TRBV20-1 and J is TRBJ2-1; D unresolved. Germline-derived CDR1 and CDR2 are DFQATT and SNEGSKA (reference sequence). The length of the CDR3 is 15 residues. Deletions cut 6 bases from V and 5 bases from J, with 20 bases between. The CDR3 nucleotides are TGCAGTGCAACATCAAGTCCGGGCCTCCACAATGAGCAGTTCTTC. It is translated as CSATSSPGLHNEQFF.

This clonotype occurred a few times. A read error is possible here, since a much larger clone lies one base away. The V call is TRBV10-3, the J call TRBJ2-5; D is unclear. V was pared by 3 bases and J by 2 bases, with 4 bases between. The CDR3 has 12 amino acids. Looked up from germline, CDR1 is ENHRY and CDR2 is SYGVKD. CDR3 in amino acids: CAISEVQETQYF. CDR3 coding DNA: TGTGCCATCAGTGAAGTACAAGAGACCCAGTACTTC.

This clonotype was counted at least ten times. J is TRBJ2-7 and V is TRBV10-3; 9 bases align to TRBD2. CDR1 is ENHRY and CDR2 is SYGVKD in the germline V gene. The ends lost 1 base at V and 3 bases at J; junction bases unmatched: 10. This CDR3 region has 17 residues. The chain's CDR3 is CAISELGGRADGYEQYF. In DNA form, the CDR3 reads TGTGCCATCAGTGAGTTGGGCGGGAGGGCCGATGGCTACGAGCAGTACTTC.

This clonotype was recorded at least ten times. V is TRBV7-3 and J is TRBJ2-1, with 7 bases identical to TRBD2. J gave up 7 bases and V 1 base, and 16 bases lay outside the gene matches. The CDR3 totals 18 residues. Germline CDR1 reads SGHTA; CDR2 reads FQGTGA. The CDR3 DNA reads as TGTGCCAGCAGCTTAAGGGGGGGGGTTAGCGGGTCTGGGAATGAGCAGTTCTTC. Translated, it gives CASSLRGGVSGSGNEQFF.

The chain joins TRBV19 to TRBJ2-1; D is ambiguous. The V gene's germline CDR1 is LNHDA and CDR2 SQIVND (reference sequence). CDR3 length: 16 amino acids. V was trimmed by 3 bases and J by 4 bases, leaving 16 bases between them. CDR3 residues: CASSIVAKGPYNEQFF. CDR3 in DNA: TGTGCCAGTAGTATCGTGGCGAAGGGCCCATACAATGAGCAGTTCTTC.

Many counts were recorded for this clonotype. V usage is TRBV20-1 and J usage is TRBJ2-1; 8 bases align to TRBD2. The CDR3 spans 15 residues. The V gene's germline CDR1 is DFQATT and CDR2 SNEGSKA (reference sequence). V lost 1 base to trimming and J lost 3 bases; unmatched junction nucleotides: 5. CDR3 sequence (DNA): TGCAGTGCTAGAGGGGCGGGAGGAAGCTACAATGAGCAGTTCTTC. Protein product: CSARGAGGSYNEQFF.

This clonotype was counted ten times or more. This chain connects TRBV12-3 or TRBV12-4 to TRBJ2-7; 11 positions agree with TRBD2. V lost 2 bases and J lost 7; bases outside the gene matches: 7. The CDR3 spans 15 residues. DNA of the CDR3: TGTGCCAGCAGTTTAATAGCGGGAGGGCCGGGGGAGCAGTACTTC. Its translation: CASSLIAGGPGEQYF.

In its sample, this clonotype was seen a few times. The rearrangement links TRBV27 to TRBJ2-3, with D perhaps TRBD2 (7 bases). In germline, CDR1 is MNHEY, CDR2 SMNVEV (reference sequence). The CDR3 runs 16 residues. Trimming cost V 3 bases and J 6 bases, with 19 bases left between them. The chain's CDR3 is CASSFSLRERGDTQYF. CDR3 nucleotides: TGTGCCAGCAGTTTCTCGCTGCGGGAGAGGGGGGATACGCAGTATTTT.

This clonotype has a count of ten or more. The V gene is TRBV7-3, the J gene TRBJ2-2; no reliable D call. The V end lost 5 bases, the J end lost 4 bases, and 5 bases lay between the germline ends. CDR1 is SGHTA, CDR2 FQGTGA, per germline. CDR3 length: 12 amino acids. CDR3 region: CASSPVTGELFF. CDR3 sequence (DNA): TGTGCCAGCAGCCCTGTCACCGGGGAGCTGTTTTTT.

This clonotype was detected many times. The chain joins TRBV20-1 to TRBJ1-1; the match to TRBD1 covers 9 bases. The germline V gene has CDR1 DFQATT and CDR2 SNEGSKA (reference sequence). The CDR3 contains 13 residues. Losses at the gene ends were 6 bases for V and 5 bases for J; bases not matched to a gene: 7. CDR3 nucleotides: TGCAGTGCCGCAAGGACAGGGGAAACTGAAGCTTTCTTT. Translating gives CSAARTGETEAFF.

This clonotype was counted at least ten times. V and J are TRBV5-1 and TRBJ2-3; no clear D gene. Trimming left V 0 bases short and J 0 bases short, with 8 bases between. Germline values: CDR1 SGHRS, CDR2 YFSETQ. The CDR3 has 15 residues. CDR3 sequence reads: CASSLESRSTDTQYF. In DNA, the CDR3 is TGCGCCAGCAGCTTGGAGTCGAGGAGCACAGATACGCAGTATTTT.

This sequence joins TRBV7-9 and TRBJ2-3, with 9 positions matching TRBD1. This CDR3 contains 16 residues. After removal of 4 bases from V and 2 bases from J, the junction contained 7 bases not matched to a gene. Germline V lookup: CDR1 SEHNR, CDR2 FQNEAQ (reference sequence). CDR3 loop: CASSYAGTGHTDTQYF. As DNA, the CDR3 is TGTGCCAGCAGCTACGCCGGGACAGGGCACACAGATACGCAGTATTTT.

This clonotype was recorded many times. The chain carries TRBV20-1 and TRBJ1-5; D is ambiguous. V lost 5 bases and J 0 bases, leaving 8 bases between the germline ends. Per germline, CDR1 DFQATT and CDR2 SNEGSKA (reference sequence). CDR3 length: 13 amino acids. The CDR3 bases are TGCAGTGCTGAGGACGGTAGCAATCAGCCCCAGCATTTT. Translation gives CSAEDGSNQPQHF.

This clonotype was recorded at least ten times. The chain uses TRBV11-3 and TRBJ2-1; 11 bases are a match to TRBD2. The germline CDR1 and CDR2 sequences are SGHNT and YENEEA. With V trimmed by 1 base and J by 7 bases, 6 bases remained unmatched. The CDR3 loop spans 16 amino acids. CDR3 residues: CASSLGFLAGGNEQFF. DNA of the CDR3: TGTGCCAGCAGCTTAGGGTTCCTAGCGGGAGGTAATGAGCAGTTCTTC.

V gene TRBV12-3 or TRBV12-4 combines with J gene TRBJ2-5; 10 bases fit TRBD2. The CDR3 is 15 residues long. The V gene end was trimmed by 2 bases and the J gene end by 1 base; junction bases not matched to a gene: 1. The CDR3 sequence: CASSLWTSGQETQYF. As DNA, the CDR3 is TGTGCCAGCAGTTTATGGACTAGCGGCCAAGAGACCCAGTACTTC.

The chain has TRBV28 and TRBJ1-5; TRBD1 matches at 8 bases. V gave up 3 bases and J gave up 6 bases; unmatched junction bases: 7. The CDR3 is made up of 15 amino acids. Germline CDR1 MDHEN, CDR2 SYDVKM. In DNA, the CDR3 is TGTGCCAGCAGTTTTCTGAGGCAGGGGGCTCAGCCCCAGCATTTT. Protein: CASSFLRQGAQPQHF. Complete variable domain (other parts from reference TRBV28 and TRBJ1-5): DVKVTQSSRYLVKRTGEKVFLECVQDMDHENMFWYRQDPGLGLRLIYFSYDVKMKEKGDIPEGYSVSREKKERFSLILESASTNQTSMYLCASSFLRQGAQPQHFGDGTRLSIL.

This clonotype has just a few counts. The chain has TRBV19 and TRBJ2-2; 7 bases line up with TRBD1. Per the germline V gene, CDR1 is LNHDA and CDR2 is SQIVND (reference sequence). The CDR3 is 14 amino acids. Unmatched junction bases numbered 7, after V lost 5 bases and J lost 7 bases. The CDR3 DNA sequence: TGTGCCAGTAGTCTCGGGACAGCAGTCGGGGAGCTGTTTTTT. Translating gives CASSLGTAVGELFF.

At least ten counts were recorded for this clonotype. The V call is TRBV7-2, the J call TRBJ1-2; no clear D. V shed 5 bases and J shed 1 base, with 11 bases lying between them. The CDR3 loop spans 14 amino acids. Per the germline V gene, CDR1 is SGHTA and CDR2 is FQGNSA. CDR3 in amino acids: CASSMLWDNYGYTF. The CDR3 nucleotides are TGTGCCAGCAGCATGCTTTGGGATAACTATGGCTACACCTTC.

V gene TRBV4-3 combines with J gene TRBJ2-2; TRBD2 aligns across 7 bases. Trimming at V came to 4 bases and at J to 2 bases, leaving 10 bases not matched to a gene. The CDR3 has 17 amino acids. Per the germline V gene, CDR1 is LGHNA and CDR2 is YSLEER. The DNA for the CDR3 is TGCGCCAGCAGCCCCGGCTCGCTAGCGGTAAACACCGGGGAGCTGTTTTTT. Amino acid sequence: CASSPGSLAVNTGELFF.

This clonotype was counted ten times or more. The CDR3 nucleotides are TGCGCCAGCAGCCGCGGAGGGCCAACACTTCCTTACGAGCAGTACTTC. This sequence encodes CASSRGGPTLPYEQYF. This chain joins TRBV4-1 and TRBJ2-7; perhaps TRBD2 as D (6 bases). Trimming pared 4 bases from V and 4 bases from J, leaving 20 bases between. CDR1 is MGHRA and CDR2 is YSYEKL in the germline V gene. This CDR3 has 16 residues.

V usage is TRBV5-5 and J usage is TRBJ2-5; 9 nucleotides agree with TRBD1. V trimming: 4 bases; J trimming: 7 bases; junction bases outside the gene matches: 20. The length of the CDR3 is 18 residues. The germline CDR1 and CDR2 sequences are SGHKS and YYEKEE (reference sequence). This chain's CDR3 is CASSRRYGQTGGFGTQYF. The CDR3 region has the DNA TGTGCCAGCAGCCGAAGATACGGACAGACAGGGGGGTTTGGGACCCAGTACTTC.

This clonotype was recorded at least ten times. This chain uses TRBV7-9 with TRBJ1-1, with D tentatively TRBD1 (5 bases). The CDR3 loop spans 14 amino acids. Germline lookup yields CDR1 SEHNR and CDR2 FQNEAQ (reference sequence). Trimming cost V 1 base and J 3 bases, with 9 bases left between them. CDR3 sequence: CASSLGGFDTEAFF. CDR3 nucleotides: TGTGCCAGCAGCTTAGGGGGCTTTGACACTGAAGCTTTCTTT.

This clonotype was observed many times. The CDR3 here is CASSLARRGNEQYF. CDR3 bases: TGTGCCAGCAGCTTAGCGCGGAGAGGGAACGAGCAGTACTTC. The V and J genes are TRBV7-2 and TRBJ2-7; TRBD2 is a possible D gene (5 bases). CDR3 length equals 14 residues. Between the trimmed V and J ends, which lost 0 bases and 5 bases, there was a span of 11 bases. CDR1 and CDR2 (germline): SGHTA, FQGNSA.

This clonotype was seen repeatedly, ten times or more. V usage is TRBV19 and J usage is TRBJ2-7, with 7 nucleotides matching TRBD2. V trimming: 3 bases; J trimming: 4 bases; junction bases outside the gene matches: 6. Germline CDR1 reads LNHDA; CDR2 reads SQIVND (reference sequence). The CDR3 length is 14 residues. CDR3 region: CASSMAGERYEQYF. The DNA of the CDR3 is TGTGCCAGTAGTATGGCGGGAGAAAGATACGAGCAGTACTTC. Variable domain in full (rest from reference TRBV19 and TRBJ2-7): DGGITQSPKYLFRKEGQNVTLSCEQNLNHDAMYWYRQDPGQGLRLIYYSQIVNDFQKGDIAEGYSVSREKKESFPLTVTSAQKNPTAFYLCASSMAGERYEQYFGPGTRLTVT.